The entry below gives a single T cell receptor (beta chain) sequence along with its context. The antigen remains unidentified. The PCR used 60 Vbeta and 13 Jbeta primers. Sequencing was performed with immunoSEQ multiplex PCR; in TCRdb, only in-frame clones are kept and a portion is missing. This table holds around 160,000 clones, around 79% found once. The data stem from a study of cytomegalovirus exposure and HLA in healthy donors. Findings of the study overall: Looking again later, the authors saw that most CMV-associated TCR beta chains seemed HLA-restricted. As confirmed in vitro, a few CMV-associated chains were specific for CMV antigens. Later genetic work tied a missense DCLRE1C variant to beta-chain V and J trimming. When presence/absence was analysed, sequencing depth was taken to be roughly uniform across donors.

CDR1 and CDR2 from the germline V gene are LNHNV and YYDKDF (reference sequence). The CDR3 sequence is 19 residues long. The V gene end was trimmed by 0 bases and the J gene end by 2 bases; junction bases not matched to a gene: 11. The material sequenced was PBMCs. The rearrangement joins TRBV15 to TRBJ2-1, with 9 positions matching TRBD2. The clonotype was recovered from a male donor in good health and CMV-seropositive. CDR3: CATSRDLRLAVVTYNEQFF. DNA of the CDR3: TGTGCCACCAGCAGAGATCTTCGACTAGCGGTGGTAACCTACAATGAGCAGTTCTTC.